The next 5 T cell receptor beta chains were all read from a single sample in a study of T cell responses to AZD1222 COVID-19 vaccine. Libraries were prepared by immunoSEQ multiplex PCR; TCRdb keeps only in-frame clonotypes and omits some of them. The sample includes some 120,000 clones, approximately 83% of them seen just once. The source was peripheral blood, collected on day 0 of AZD1222 vaccination. The origin of the receptors is an adult in good health.

The gene calls are TRBV28 and TRBJ1-6; 7 nucleotides match TRBD1. This CDR3 is built from 13 residues. J lost 10 bases, V lost 5 bases, and 5 bases had no gene match. CDR1 is MDHEN, CDR2 SYDVKM, per germline. The CDR3 bases are TGTGCCAGCAGTCGATCGGGACAGTCACCCCTCCACTTT. It codes for CASSRSGQSPLHF.

The rearrangement joins TRBV6-5 to TRBJ1-1; D not resolved. V was pared by 10 bases and J by 2 bases, with 8 bases between. CDR1 is MNHEY, CDR2 SVGAGI, per germline. The CDR3 is 11 residues long. The CDR3 bases are TGTGCCACCGCCAGAAACACTGAAGCTTTCTTT. It specifies CATARNTEAFF.

The CDR3 protein is CASSLVLGAQETQYF. In DNA form, the CDR3 reads TGTGCCAGCAGCTTGGTACTGGGGGCCCAAGAGACCCAGTACTTC. The genes are TRBV5-8 and TRBJ2-5, with D possibly being TRBD1 (6 bases). The germline V gene has CDR1 SGHTS and CDR2 YDEGEE. Deletions cut 0 bases from V and 1 base from J, with 10 bases between. This CDR3 region has 15 residues.

The V and J genes are TRBV7-9 and TRBJ1-1; no reliable D call. CDR3 size: 12 residues. Germline values: CDR1 SEHNR, CDR2 FQNEAQ (reference sequence). V lost 0 bases and J lost 6, with 5 bases in between. CDR3 sequence (DNA): TGTGCCAGCAGCTTAGCCGTCGCTGAAGCTTTCTTT. This codes for CASSLAVAEAFF.

The genes are TRBV18 and TRBJ1-6; D might be TRBD1 (6 bases). The CDR3 runs 13 residues. Trimming shortened V by 4 bases and J by 8 bases, and 9 bases separated the two germline ends. Germline lookup yields CDR1 KGHSH and CDR2 LQKENI. In DNA, the CDR3 is TGTGCCAGCTCACGGGCAGGGGATTCACCCCTCCACTTT. This sequence encodes CASSRAGDSPLHF.